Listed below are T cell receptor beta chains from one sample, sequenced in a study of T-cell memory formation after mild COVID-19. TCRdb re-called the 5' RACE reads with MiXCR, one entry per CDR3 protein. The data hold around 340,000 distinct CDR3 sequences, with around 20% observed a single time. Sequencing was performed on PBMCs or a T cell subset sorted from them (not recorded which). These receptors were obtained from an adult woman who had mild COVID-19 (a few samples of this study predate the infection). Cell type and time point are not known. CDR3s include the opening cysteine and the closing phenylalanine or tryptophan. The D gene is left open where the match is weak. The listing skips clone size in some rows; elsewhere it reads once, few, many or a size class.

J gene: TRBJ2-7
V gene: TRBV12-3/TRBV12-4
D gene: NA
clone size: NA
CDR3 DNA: TGTGCCAGCAGTTTTAGGAGCCCCTACGAGCAGTACTTC
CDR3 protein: CASSFRSPYEQYF

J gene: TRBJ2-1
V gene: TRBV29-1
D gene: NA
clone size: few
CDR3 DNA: TGCAGCGCGGAACGCCACGTCGGCGATGAGCAGTTCTTC
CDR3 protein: CSAERHVGDEQFF

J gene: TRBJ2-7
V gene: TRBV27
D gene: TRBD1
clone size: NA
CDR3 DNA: TGTGCCAGCAGTTCCGGACAGGGGTTCAACTACGAGCAGTACTTC
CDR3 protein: CASSSGQGFNYEQYF

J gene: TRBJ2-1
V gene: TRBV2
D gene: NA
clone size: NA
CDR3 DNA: TGTGCCAGCATCCGGGATGAGCAGTTCTTC
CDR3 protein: CASIRDEQFF

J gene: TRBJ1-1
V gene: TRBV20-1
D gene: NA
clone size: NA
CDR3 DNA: TGCAGTATAGGGCAGGGAAACACTGAAGCTTTCTTT
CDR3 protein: CSIGQGNTEAFF

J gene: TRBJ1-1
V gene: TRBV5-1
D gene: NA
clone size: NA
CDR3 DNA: TGCGCCAGCAGCTTGGTTGGGGGACCTGAAGCTTTCTTT
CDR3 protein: CASSLVGGPEAFF

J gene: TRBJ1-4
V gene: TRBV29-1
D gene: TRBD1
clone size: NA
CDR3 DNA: TGCAGCGCTCGGACAGGGGGAGATGAAAAACTGTTTTTT
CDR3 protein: CSARTGGDEKLFF

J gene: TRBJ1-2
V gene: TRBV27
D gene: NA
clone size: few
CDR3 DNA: TGTGCCAGCAGTCCTTCAGGGGCCCCTAACTATGGCTACACCTTC
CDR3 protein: CASSPSGAPNYGYTF

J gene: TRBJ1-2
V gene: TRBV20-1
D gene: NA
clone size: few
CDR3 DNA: TGCAGTGCTAGAGCCCTGAGGGGCTACACCTTC
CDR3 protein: CSARALRGYTF

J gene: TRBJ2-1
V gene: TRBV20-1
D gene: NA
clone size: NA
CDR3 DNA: TGCAGTGCTAGAGATCGTAGCAGGGGATCCTACAATGAGCAGTTCTTC
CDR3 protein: CSARDRSRGSYNEQFF

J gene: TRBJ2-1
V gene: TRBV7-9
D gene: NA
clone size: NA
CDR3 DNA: TGTGCCAGCAGCTCCTTCAGAGGACGAGATGAGCAGTTCTTC
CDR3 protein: CASSSFRGRDEQFF

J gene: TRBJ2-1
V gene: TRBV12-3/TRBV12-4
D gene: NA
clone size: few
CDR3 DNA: TGTGCCAGCACCGCGGACCCGGAGGGCGATGAGCAGTTCTTC
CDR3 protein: CASTADPEGDEQFF

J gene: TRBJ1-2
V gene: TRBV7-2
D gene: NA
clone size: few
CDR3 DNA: TGTGCCAGCAGCTTAGTCCTGTGGGGGGGCCGTAACTATGGCTACACCTTC
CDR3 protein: CASSLVLWGGRNYGYTF

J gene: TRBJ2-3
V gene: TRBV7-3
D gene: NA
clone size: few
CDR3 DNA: TGTGCCAGCAGCCCTGGGACCCGGAGCACAGATACGCAGTATTTT
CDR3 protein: CASSPGTRSTDTQYF

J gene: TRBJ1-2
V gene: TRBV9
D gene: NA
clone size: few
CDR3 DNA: TGTGCCAGCAGCGTAGAGGGGGAGACAATCTATGGCTACACCTTC
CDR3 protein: CASSVEGETIYGYTF

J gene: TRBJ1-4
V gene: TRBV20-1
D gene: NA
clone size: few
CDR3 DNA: TGCAGTGCTAGAGATAGAATTGGGGCCGATGAAAAACTGTTTTTT
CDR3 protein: CSARDRIGADEKLFF

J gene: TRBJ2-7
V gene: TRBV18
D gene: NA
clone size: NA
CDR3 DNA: TGTGCCAGCTCACCACCCGGGGGAAACTACGAGCAGTACTTC
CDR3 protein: CASSPPGGNYEQYF

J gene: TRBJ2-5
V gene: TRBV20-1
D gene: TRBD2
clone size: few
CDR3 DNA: TGCAGTGCTAAGTCGCTAGCGGGGGACGAACGAGAGACCCAGTACTTC
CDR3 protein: CSAKSLAGDERETQYF

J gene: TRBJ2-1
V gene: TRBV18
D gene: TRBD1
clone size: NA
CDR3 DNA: TGTGCCAGCTCTCCCGACAGGGCAGGGAACGATGAGCAGTTCTTC
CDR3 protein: CASSPDRAGNDEQFF

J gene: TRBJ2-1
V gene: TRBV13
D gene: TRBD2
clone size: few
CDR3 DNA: TGTGCCAGCAGCTTAGTGGCGGGTCCGGGACTAGCGGGGTACAATGAGCAGTTCTTC
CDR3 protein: CASSLVAGPGLAGYNEQFF

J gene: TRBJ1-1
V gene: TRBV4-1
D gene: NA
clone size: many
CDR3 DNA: TGCGCCAGCAGCCAAGATCTGGTACAGGGTGCTGAAGCTTTCTTT
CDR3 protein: CASSQDLVQGAEAFF

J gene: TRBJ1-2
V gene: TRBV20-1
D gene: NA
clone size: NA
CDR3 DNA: TGCAGTGCTAGAGATCGACTATATGGCTACACCTTC
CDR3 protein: CSARDRLYGYTF

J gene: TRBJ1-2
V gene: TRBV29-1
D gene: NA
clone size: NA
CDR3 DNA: TGCAGCGTTGACGGGGGGGTAAACTATGGCTACACCTTC
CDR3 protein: CSVDGGVNYGYTF

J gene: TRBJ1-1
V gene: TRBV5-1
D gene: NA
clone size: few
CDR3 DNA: TGCGCCAGCAGCTTGGCCGGGATCGGCACTGAAGCTTTCTTT
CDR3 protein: CASSLAGIGTEAFF

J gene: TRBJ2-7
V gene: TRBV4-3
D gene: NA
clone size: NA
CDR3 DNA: TGCGCCAGCAGCCAAGTTATGGGCTACGAGCAGTACTTC
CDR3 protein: CASSQVMGYEQYF

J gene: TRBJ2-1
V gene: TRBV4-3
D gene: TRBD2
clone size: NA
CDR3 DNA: TGCGCCAGCAGCCAAGGGTTAGCGGGAGTTGTTGAGCAGTTCTTC
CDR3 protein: CASSQGLAGVVEQFF

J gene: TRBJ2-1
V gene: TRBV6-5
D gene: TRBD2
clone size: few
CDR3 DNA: TGTGCCAGCAGTTACTCCCCGGGGGGGAATGAGCAGTTCTTC
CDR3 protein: CASSYSPGGNEQFF

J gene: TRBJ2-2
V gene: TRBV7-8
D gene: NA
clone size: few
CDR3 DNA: TGTGCCAGCAGCTTCGGGGGTTCCGGGGAGCTGTTTTTT
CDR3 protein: CASSFGGSGELFF

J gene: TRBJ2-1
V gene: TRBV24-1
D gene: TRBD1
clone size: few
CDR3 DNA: TGTGCCACCAGCCCCCCGGGACAGGGGCTCAATGAGCAGTTCTTC
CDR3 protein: CATSPPGQGLNEQFF

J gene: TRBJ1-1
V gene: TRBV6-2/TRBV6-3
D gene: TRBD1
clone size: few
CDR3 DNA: TGTGCCAGCAGCCGATTCCGGACAGGGAGGAACACTGAAGCTTTCTTT
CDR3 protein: CASSRFRTGRNTEAFF

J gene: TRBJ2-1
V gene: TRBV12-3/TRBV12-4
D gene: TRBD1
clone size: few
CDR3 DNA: TGTGCCAGCAGTCACTACGACAGGGTACTCTACAATGAGCAGTTCTTC
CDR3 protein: CASSHYDRVLYNEQFF

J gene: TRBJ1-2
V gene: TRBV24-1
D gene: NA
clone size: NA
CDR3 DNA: TGTGCCACCAGTGATCCGTCCCTGAACTATGGCTACACCTTC
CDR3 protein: CATSDPSLNYGYTF

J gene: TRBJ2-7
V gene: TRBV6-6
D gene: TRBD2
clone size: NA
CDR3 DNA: TGTGCCAGCAAGACTAGCGATACCTACGAGCAGTACTTC
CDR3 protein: CASKTSDTYEQYF

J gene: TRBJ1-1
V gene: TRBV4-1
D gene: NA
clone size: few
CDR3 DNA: TGCGCCAGCAGCCAATGGGTCGCGAACACTGAAGCTTTCTTT
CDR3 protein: CASSQWVANTEAFF

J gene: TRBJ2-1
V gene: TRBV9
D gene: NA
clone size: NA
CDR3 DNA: TGTGCCAGCAGCGCCTCACCCGGACTGGGTGAGCAGTTCTTC
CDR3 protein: CASSASPGLGEQFF

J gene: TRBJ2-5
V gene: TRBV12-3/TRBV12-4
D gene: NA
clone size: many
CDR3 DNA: TGTGCCAGCAGTCTCCGGGACACCGGGGGGACCCAGTACTTC
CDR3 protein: CASSLRDTGGTQYF

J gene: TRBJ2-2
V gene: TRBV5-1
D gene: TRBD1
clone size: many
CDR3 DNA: TGCGCCAGCAGCAAAGGGGACAGCCTCCCCGGGGAGCTGTTTTTT
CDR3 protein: CASSKGDSLPGELFF

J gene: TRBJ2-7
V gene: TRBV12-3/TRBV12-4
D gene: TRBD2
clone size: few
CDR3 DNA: TGTGCCAGCAGTCAAACCGGGACTAGCGGCTACGAGCAGTACTTC
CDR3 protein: CASSQTGTSGYEQYF

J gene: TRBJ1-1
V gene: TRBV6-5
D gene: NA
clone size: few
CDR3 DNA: TGTGCCAGCAGTTACGAAAAGAACACTGAAGCTTTCTTT
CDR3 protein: CASSYEKNTEAFF

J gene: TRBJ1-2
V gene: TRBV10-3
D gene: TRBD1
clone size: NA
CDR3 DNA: TGTGCCATCAGTGACAGGGGGACTAACTATGGCTACACCTTC
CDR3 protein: CAISDRGTNYGYTF

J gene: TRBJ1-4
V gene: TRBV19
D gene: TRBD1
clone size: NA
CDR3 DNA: TGTGCCAGTAGTATGGGGACAGGGTTTTTTTTTAATGAAAAACTGTTTTTT
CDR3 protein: CASSMGTGFFFNEKLFF

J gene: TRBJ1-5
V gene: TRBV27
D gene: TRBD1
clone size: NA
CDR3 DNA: TGTGCCAGCAGCTCCCTTAAGGAGACCCTCTACCTCGGACAGGGGGCGATGATCCGCCAGCCCCAGCATTTT
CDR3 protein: CASSSLKETLYLGQGAMIRQPQHF

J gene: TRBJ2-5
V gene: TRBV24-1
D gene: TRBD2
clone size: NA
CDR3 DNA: TGTGCCACCAGTGACGCAGGGACTAGCGAACAAGAGACCCAGTACTTC
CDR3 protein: CATSDAGTSEQETQYF

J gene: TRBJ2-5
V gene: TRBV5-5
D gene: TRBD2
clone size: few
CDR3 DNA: TGTGCCAGCAGACGTAATGGGGCTAGCGGACAAGAGACCCAGTACTTC
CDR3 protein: CASRRNGASGQETQYF

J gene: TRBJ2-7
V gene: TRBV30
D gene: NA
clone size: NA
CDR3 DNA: TGTGCCTGGAGTCCTAACGCGGGTCCTTACGAGCAGTACTTC
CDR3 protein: CAWSPNAGPYEQYF

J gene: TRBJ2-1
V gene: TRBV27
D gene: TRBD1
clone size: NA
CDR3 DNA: TGTGCCAGCAGTAGTAGTAGGAGACAGGGCAACAATGAGCAGTTCTTC
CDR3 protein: CASSSSRRQGNNEQFF

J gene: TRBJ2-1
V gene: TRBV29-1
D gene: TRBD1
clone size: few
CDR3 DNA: TGCAGCGTTGACGGGCAGGGGGTGAATGAGCAGTTCTTC
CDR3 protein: CSVDGQGVNEQFF

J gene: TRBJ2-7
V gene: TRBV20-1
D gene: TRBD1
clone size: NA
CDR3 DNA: TGCAGTGCTAGTTGGACAGGCCGGAGCTCCTACGAGCAGTACTTC
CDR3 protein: CSASWTGRSSYEQYF

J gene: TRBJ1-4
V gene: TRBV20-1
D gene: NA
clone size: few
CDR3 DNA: TGCAGTGCTTCCCGGGACGGTACAAATGAAAAACTGTTTTTT
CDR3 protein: CSASRDGTNEKLFF

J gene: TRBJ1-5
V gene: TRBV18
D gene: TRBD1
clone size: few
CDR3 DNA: TGTGCCAGCTCACCACGGGACAGTCCATTTGTGGCCCAGCATTTT
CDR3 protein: CASSPRDSPFVAQHF

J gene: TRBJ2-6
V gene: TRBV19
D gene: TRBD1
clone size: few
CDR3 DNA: TGTGCCAGTAGTACCCCCGGGACAGGGAAATTGGCCAACGTCCTGACTTTC
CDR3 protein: CASSTPGTGKLANVLTF

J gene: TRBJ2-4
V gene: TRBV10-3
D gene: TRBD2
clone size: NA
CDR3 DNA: TGTGCCATCAGTGAAGCGGGAGGCCCTGCCAAAAACATTCAGTACTTC
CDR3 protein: CAISEAGGPAKNIQYF

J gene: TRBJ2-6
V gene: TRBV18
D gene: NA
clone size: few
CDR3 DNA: TGTGCCAGCTCACCGGAAAGGGCCAACGTCCTGACTTTC
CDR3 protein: CASSPERANVLTF